Listed below are T cell receptor beta chains from one sample, sequenced in a study of beta chain features in type 1 diabetes. The data were produced by immunoSEQ multiplex PCR, yet TCRdb's version contains in-frame clones alone and is incomplete. The table records more than 300,000 clones, 7% to 9% of them present only once. The sequenced material came from central memory CD4+ T cells from blood. The receptors were sampled from a woman aged 18-29 years in good health. CDR3s include the opening cysteine and the closing phenylalanine or tryptophan. The D gene is left open where the match is weak. A clone size is listed for some rows: how often the clone was seen (once, few, many), or a class if it is expanded.

d_call,j_call,v_call,cdr3_length,clone_size,cdr3_nt,cdr3_aa
TRBD1,TRBJ1-2,TRBV7-9,15,NA,TGTGCCAGCAGCTTAGGGACAGGGTTTGACTATGGCTACACCTTC,CASSLGTGFDYGYTF
TRBD1,TRBJ1-4,TRBV18,13,NA,TGTGCCAGCTCACCCGGACAGGCCGAAAAACTGTTTTTT,CASSPGQAEKLFF
NA,TRBJ2-1,TRBV29-1,13,many,TGCAGCGCGAGTCTAAATCAAGAGGGTGAGCAGTTCTTC,CSASLNQEGEQFF
NA,TRBJ1-2,TRBV7-9,11,NA,TGTGCCAGCAGCATTGACAGGGGCTACACCTTC,CASSIDRGYTF
NA,TRBJ2-7,TRBV9,14,NA,TGTGCCAGCAGCGCGGGGGGCCTTCAATACGAGCAGTACTTC,CASSAGGLQYEQYF
NA,TRBJ2-7,TRBV29-1,14,few,TGCAGCGTGGTGAGGGCGGGAAGCTCCTACGAGCAGTACTTC,CSVVRAGSSYEQYF
TRBD2,TRBJ2-7,TRBV28,16,few,TGTGCCAGCAGTTTATTGAGCGGGAGGGCCCCCTACGAGCAGTACTTC,CASSLLSGRAPYEQYF
NA,TRBJ2-1,TRBV27,12,few,TGTGCCAGCAGTTCGGGATGGAATGAGCAGTTCTTC,CASSSGWNEQFF
TRBD2,TRBJ2-5,TRBV5-1,17,NA,TGCGCCAGCAGCTTGGGAACTAGCGGGAGGTTCCAAGAGACCCAGTACTTC,CASSLGTSGRFQETQYF
NA,TRBJ2-7,TRBV5-5,13,many,TGTGCCAGCAGCTTGCAGGGGGGGTACGAGCAGTACTTC,CASSLQGGYEQYF